This T cell receptor (beta chain) was profiled in a study of monozygotic twins with inflammatory bowel disease (dated by TCRdb to about 2019). Regarding the study in general: In total, roughly 28 monozygotic twin pairs made up the full study: 19 Danish pairs, all IBD-discordant, plus nine German pairs, of which four were IBD-concordant and five were IBD-discordant. The search for disease-associated traits relied mainly on comparing IBD patients with their genetically identical healthy co-twins within discordant pairs. Each individual had, on average, about 151 000 unique TCRalpha sequences and 181 000 unique TCRbeta sequences available for analysis.

Library prep was done by 5' RACE. The input for every TCR library was 3500 ng of total RNA. cDNA was synthesized with SMARTScribe reverse transcriptase in eight separate reactions per sample. During cDNA synthesis, unique molecular identifiers containing a 6-nucleotide sample barcode were introduced by template switching. Two nested PCRs of approximately 16 and 10 cycles amplified the TCRalpha and TCRbeta cDNA, and bead purification followed each PCR. Before amplification, cDNA was treated with uracil DNA-glycosylase and purified using the QIAquick PCR purification kit. In the second PCR, Illumina TruSeq-compatible adapters and sample-specific barcodes were added. Library quality and concentration were checked on TapeStation and Qubit, and libraries were pooled at roughly 5.1 ng each. Sequencing of pooled libraries was carried out on an Illumina HiSeq2500 single-index Rapid Run using 2 x 100 bp reads and custom sequencing primers. In the original analysis: UMI-based consensus assembly with MiGEC version 1.2.6 was used to correct PCR and sequencing errors. V(D)J alignment, clonotype assembly and CDR3 extraction were performed with MiXCR version 2.1.1. To normalise gene usage, clonotype sharing and MAIT/NKT TCR abundance, the top 1000, 10 000 and 20 000 clonotypes in each sample were analysed. After downsampling to 27 000 UMIs, diversity was calculated as the inverse Simpson index using the vegan R package. Statistical testing used paired Mann-Whitney U tests on the discordant twin pairs and applied Benjamini-Hochberg correction for multiple testing. With the reads reprocessed by TCRdb, a single entry stands for each CDR3 protein sequence and no DNA is reported. It is TCRdb's table, rather than the study itself, that gives the V and J calls and clone size. This sample's table contains approximately 340,000 distinct CDR3 sequences. The ten largest clonotypes hold roughly 2% of the sample.

With respect to this clonotype: What antigen it recognizes has not been identified.

From each donor, a roughly 2.6 ml peripheral blood sample was collected into PAXgene tubes and stored at -80 degrees C. Without T cell sorting, total RNA was isolated from whole blood using the PAXgene blood miRNA kit on an automated QIAcube. Peripheral blood from monozygotic twin pairs concordant or discordant for inflammatory bowel disease was subjected to deep TCRalpha and TCRbeta repertoire profiling with unique molecular barcoding. For every twin pair, smoking habits were documented, and each individual was categorised as a current, former or never smoker. The CDR3 starts with the cysteine, ends with the phenylalanine, and has 15 residues. No DNA was logged. The investigation overall reported the following: Repertoire similarity did not differ between concordant and discordant twins, possibly due to limited statistical power. Because patients received different immunosuppressive treatments, the repertoires may have picked up extra background noise and variability between individuals. Compared with healthy twins, IBD patients had fewer clonotypes in common with other individuals, a difference most pronounced in patients showing signs of disease activity. No single strong signal or clonotype linked to IBD turned up in the results, so the idea that one exists was not supported. The analysis was unable to tell different T cell subtypes apart. TCRbeta repertoire diversity, by inverse Simpson index, was decreased in IBD patients compared with their healthy co-twins.

This clonotype was obtained from a human donor with ulcerative colitis or Crohn's disease, or a healthy co-twin of an affected twin (not recorded which). Source material: blood. The sequence links TRBV12-3 or TRBV12-4 to TRBJ1-3. CDR3 sequence: CASTSTQGSRNTIYF.